This is a list of T cell receptor beta chains from one sample in a study of blood T cell repertoires in COVID-19. Clones were read by immunoSEQ multiplex PCR, and TCRdb kept only the in-frame ones, dropping some. The data hold about 190,000 clones, with approximately 87% observed a single time. Sequencing was performed on peripheral blood. Every receptor here comes from a woman aged 18-29 years who had recovered from COVID-19. The CDR3 runs from the conserved cysteine through the conserved F or W. The order of the fields is J gene, V gene, CDR3 length, CDR3 protein.

>TRBJ1-3|TRBV7-9|16
CASSPRGGQTSHTIYF
>TRBJ1-4|TRBV27|15
CASSPRGDRNEKLFF
>TRBJ2-1|TRBV9|15
CASSASGRLYNEQFF
>TRBJ2-2|TRBV3-1/TRBV3-2|14
CASRTATGTGELFF
>TRBJ2-3|TRBV5-1|15
CASKQGVLFPDTQYF
>TRBJ1-2|TRBV12-5|14
CASGPWTANYGYTF
>TRBJ1-4|TRBV6-5|16
CASSFLYTTTNEKLFF
>TRBJ1-2|TRBV6-5|14
CASRPGGRGYGYTF
>TRBJ1-5|TRBV2|21
CASSRRGLGTGGRVGNQPQHF
>TRBJ1-2|TRBV5-5|16
CASSRGLRGQNYGYTF
>TRBJ2-3|TRBV6-5|14
CASSYGSTAGGQYF
>TRBJ1-5|TRBV3-1/TRBV3-2|16
CASSQGGANRNQPQHF
>TRBJ2-5|TRBV7-2|14
CASSLTDVWETQYF
>TRBJ1-2|TRBV5-5|16
CASSLGQGYTNYGYTF
>TRBJ1-4|TRBV3-1/TRBV3-2|14
CASSHDMLGEKLFF
>TRBJ1-2|TRBV4-2|14
CASSPGGGYYGYTF
>TRBJ1-1|TRBV7-3|12
CASSQGGGEAFF
>TRBJ2-1|TRBV5-6|16
CASSLGVGSAYNEQFF
>TRBJ2-1|TRBV18|16
CASSPTGQGTYNEQFF
>TRBJ1-1|TRBV14|15
CASSQIGGGGTEAFF
>TRBJ1-1|TRBV4-1|18
CASSQDRAGARINTEAFF
>TRBJ2-7|TRBV6-5|15
CASSYSRTDSYEQYF
>TRBJ2-3|TRBV5-1|18
CASSSSGTSGSGTDTQYF
>TRBJ1-1|TRBV6-4|14
CASRRQALNTEAFF
>TRBJ2-3|TRBV9|17
CASSVDPPTVSTDTQYF
>TRBJ1-6|TRBV19|14
CASNSGVENSPLHF
>TRBJ1-2|TRBV6-4|14
CASSDGQGGDGYTF
>TRBJ1-2|TRBV25-1|11
CASSGQQGYTF
>TRBJ2-3|TRBV7-8|17
CASSSPGGRGRRDTQYF
>TRBJ1-6|TRBV7-9|13
CASSLEGPGPLHF
>TRBJ2-3|TRBV7-2|14
CASRLTIFSDTQYF